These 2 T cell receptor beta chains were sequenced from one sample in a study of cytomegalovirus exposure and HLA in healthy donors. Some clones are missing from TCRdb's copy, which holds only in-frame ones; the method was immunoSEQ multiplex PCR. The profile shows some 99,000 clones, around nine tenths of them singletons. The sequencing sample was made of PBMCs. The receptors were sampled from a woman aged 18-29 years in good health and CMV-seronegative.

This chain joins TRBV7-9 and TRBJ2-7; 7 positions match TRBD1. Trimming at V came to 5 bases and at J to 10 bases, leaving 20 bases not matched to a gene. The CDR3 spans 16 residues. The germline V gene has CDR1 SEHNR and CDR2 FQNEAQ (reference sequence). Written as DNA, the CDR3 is TGTGCCAGCAGCCCCCTGGTTGGACAGGAAATTAATTTCCAGTACTTC. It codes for CASSPLVGQEINFQYF.

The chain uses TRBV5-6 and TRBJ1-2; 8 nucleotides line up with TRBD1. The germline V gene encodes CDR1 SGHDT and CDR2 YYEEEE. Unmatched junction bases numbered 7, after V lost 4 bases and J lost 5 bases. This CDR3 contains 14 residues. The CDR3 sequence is CASSTGQGRYGYTF. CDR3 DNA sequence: TGTGCCAGCAGCACCGGACAGGGCCGATATGGCTACACCTTC. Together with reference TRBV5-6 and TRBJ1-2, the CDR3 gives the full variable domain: DAGVTQSPTHLIKTRGQQVTLRCSPKSGHDTVSWYQQALGQGPQFIFQYYEEEERQRGNFPDRFSGHQFPNYSSELNVNALLLGDSALYLCASSTGQGRYGYTFGSGTRLTVV.